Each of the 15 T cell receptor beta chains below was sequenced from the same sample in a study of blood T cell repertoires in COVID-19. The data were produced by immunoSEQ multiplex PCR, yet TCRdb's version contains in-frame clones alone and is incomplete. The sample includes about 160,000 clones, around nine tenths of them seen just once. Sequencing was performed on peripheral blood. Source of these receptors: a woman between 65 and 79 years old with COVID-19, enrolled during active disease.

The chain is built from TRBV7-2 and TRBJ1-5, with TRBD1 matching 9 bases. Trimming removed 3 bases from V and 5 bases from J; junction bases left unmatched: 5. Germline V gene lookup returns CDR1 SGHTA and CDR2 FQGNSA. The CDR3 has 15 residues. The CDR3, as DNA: TGTGCCAGCAGCTTGACAGGGGGAAGGGATCAGCCCCAGCATTTT. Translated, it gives CASSLTGGRDQPQHF.

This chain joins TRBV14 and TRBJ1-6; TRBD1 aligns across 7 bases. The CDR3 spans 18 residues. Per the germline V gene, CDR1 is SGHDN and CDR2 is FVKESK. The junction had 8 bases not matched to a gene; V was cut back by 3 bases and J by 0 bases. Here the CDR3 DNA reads TGTGCCAGCAGCCAGTGGGACAGTTTAAGCTCCTATAATTCACCCCTCCACTTT. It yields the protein CASSQWDSLSSYNSPLHF.

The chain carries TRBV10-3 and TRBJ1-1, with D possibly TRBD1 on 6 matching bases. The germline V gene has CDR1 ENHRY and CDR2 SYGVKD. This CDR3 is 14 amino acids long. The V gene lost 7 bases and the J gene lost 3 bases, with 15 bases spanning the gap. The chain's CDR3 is CAITKGGGDTEAFF. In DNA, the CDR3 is TGTGCCATCACCAAAGGAGGGGGGGACACTGAAGCTTTCTTT.

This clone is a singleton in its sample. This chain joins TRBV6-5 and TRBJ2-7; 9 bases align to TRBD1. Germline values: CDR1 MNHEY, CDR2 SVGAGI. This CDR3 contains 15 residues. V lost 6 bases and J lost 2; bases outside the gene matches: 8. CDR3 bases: TGTGCCAGCAGCCGACCGGGACAGGGAACCTACGAGCAGTACTTC. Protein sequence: CASSRPGQGTYEQYF.

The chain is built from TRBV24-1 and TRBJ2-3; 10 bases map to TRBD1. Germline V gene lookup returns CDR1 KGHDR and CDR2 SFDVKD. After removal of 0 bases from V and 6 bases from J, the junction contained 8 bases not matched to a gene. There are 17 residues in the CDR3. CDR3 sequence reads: CATSDLRPGTGVDTQYF. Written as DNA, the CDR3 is TGTGCCACCAGTGATTTGCGGCCCGGGACAGGGGTCGATACGCAGTATTTT.

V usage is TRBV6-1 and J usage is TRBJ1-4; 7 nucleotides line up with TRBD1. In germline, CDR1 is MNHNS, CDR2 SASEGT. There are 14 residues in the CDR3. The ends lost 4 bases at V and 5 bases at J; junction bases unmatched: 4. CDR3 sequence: CASSVTGLNEKLFF. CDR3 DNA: TGTGCCAGCAGTGTGACAGGGCTGAATGAAAAACTGTTTTTT.

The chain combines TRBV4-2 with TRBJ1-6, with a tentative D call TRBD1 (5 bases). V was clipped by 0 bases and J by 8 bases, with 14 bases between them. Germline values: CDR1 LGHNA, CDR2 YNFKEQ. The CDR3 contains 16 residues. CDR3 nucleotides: TGTGCCAGCAGCCAAGAGGGGGGATCAAGGGATTCACCCCTCCACTTT. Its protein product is CASSQEGGSRDSPLHF.

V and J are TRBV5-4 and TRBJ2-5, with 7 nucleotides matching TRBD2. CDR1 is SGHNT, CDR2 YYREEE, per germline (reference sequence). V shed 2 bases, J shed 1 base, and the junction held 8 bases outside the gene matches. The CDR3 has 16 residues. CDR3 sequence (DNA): TGTGCCAGCAGCTTAGGGACTATCGGTTCCCAAGAGACCCAGTACTTC. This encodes CASSLGTIGSQETQYF. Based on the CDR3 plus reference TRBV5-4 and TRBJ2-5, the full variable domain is ETGVTQSPTHLIKTRGQQVTLRCSSQSGHNTVSWYQQALGQGPQFIFQYYREEENGRGNFPPRFSGLQFPNYSSELNVNALELDDSALYLCASSLGTIGSQETQYFGPGTRLLVL.

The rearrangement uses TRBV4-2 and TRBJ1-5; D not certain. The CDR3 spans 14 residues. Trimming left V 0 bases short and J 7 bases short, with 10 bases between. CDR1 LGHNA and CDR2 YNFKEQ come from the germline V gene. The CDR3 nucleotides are TGTGCCAGCAGCCAAGATCTGGAGTTCCAGCCCCAGCATTTT. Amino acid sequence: CASSQDLEFQPQHF.

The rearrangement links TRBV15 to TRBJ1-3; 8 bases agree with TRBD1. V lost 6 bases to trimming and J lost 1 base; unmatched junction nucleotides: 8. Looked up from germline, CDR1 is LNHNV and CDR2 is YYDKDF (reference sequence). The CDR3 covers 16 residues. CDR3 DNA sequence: TGTGCCACCAGTTTGACGACAGGGGTGTCTGGAAACACCATATATTTT. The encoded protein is CATSLTTGVSGNTIYF.

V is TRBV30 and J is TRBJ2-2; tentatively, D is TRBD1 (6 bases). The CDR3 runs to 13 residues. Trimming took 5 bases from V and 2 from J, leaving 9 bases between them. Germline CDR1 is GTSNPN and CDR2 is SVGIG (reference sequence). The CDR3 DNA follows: TGTGCCTGGCGAGGGACAAACACCGGGGAGCTGTTTTTT. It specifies CAWRGTNTGELFF.

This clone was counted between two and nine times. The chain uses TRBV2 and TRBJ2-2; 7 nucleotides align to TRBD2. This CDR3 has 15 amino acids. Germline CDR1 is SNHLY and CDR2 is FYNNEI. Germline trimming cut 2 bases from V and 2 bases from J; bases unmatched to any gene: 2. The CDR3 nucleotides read TGTGCCAGCAGTGAATGGGGGGGAAACACCGGGGAGCTGTTTTTT. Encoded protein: CASSEWGGNTGELFF. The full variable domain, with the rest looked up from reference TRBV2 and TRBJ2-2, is EPEVTQTPSHQVTQMGQEVILRCVPISNHLYFYWYRQILGQKVEFLVSFYNNEISEKSEIFDDQFSVERPDGSNFTLKIRSTKLEDSAMYFCASSEWGGNTGELFFGEGSRLTVL.

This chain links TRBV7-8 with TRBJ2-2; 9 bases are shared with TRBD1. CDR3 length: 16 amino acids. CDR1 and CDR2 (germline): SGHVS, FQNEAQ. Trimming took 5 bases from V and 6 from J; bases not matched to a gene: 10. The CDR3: CASSPFGQGIPGELFF. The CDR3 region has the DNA TGTGCCAGCAGCCCCTTCGGACAGGGGATACCCGGGGAGCTGTTTTTT.

CDR3 nucleotides: TGTGCCAGCAGCCCCCCGACAGTCTACAATGAGCAGTTCTTC. This gives the protein CASSPPTVYNEQFF. V and J are TRBV5-5 and TRBJ2-1; maybe TRBD1 (5 bases). CDR3 length: 14 residues. The germline V and J ends were trimmed by 4 bases and 3 bases, with 11 bases remaining between them. In germline, CDR1 is SGHKS, CDR2 YYEKEE (reference sequence).

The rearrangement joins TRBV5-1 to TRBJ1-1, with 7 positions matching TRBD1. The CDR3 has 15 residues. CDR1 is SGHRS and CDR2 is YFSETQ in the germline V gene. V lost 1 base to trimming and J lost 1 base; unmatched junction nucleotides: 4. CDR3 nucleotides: TGCGCCAGCAGCTTGTTACAGGGGAAGAACACTGAAGCTTTCTTT. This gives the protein CASSLLQGKNTEAFF.